The following is a T cell receptor (beta chain) sequence with its context. Participants were placed into cohorts based on the clinical history they reported. Resolution of symptoms, clearance, or two negative PCRs was present in recovered Cohort 3 donors. Method: immunoSEQ multiplex PCR; TCRdb's copy keeps in-frame clones and lacks some. This table holds approximately 300,000 clones, 70% to 90% found once. The data were obtained in a study of blood T cell repertoires in COVID-19. Study-level information: From the United States, Italy and Spain came samples of acute and convalescent COVID-19. Nucleic acid was either cDNA or gDNA, and it came from T cells, B-cell-depleted T cells, or PBMCs.

This CDR3 contains 15 residues. The V gene lost 0 bases and the J gene lost 7 bases, with 14 bases spanning the gap. Germline V gene data show CDR1 as SGHRS and CDR2 as YFSETQ. V is TRBV5-1 and J is TRBJ2-1; maybe TRBD2 (5 bases). This sequence originates from a woman aged 30 to 39 who had recovered from COVID-19. Input material: PBMCs or T cells enriched from blood (not recorded which). The CDR3 DNA reads TGCGCCAGCAGCTTGGGTCAGGTGGGCGGGAATGAGCAGTTCTTC. It translates to CASSLGQVGGNEQFF.